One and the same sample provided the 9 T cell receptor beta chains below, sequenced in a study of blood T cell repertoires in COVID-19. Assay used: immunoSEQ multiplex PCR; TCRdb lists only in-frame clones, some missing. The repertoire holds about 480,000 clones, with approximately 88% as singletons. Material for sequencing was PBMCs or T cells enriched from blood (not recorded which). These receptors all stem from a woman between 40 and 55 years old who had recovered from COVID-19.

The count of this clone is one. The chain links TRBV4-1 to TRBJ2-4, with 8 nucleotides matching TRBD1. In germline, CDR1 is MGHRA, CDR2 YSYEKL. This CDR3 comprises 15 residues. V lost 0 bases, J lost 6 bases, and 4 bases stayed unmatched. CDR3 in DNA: TGCGCCAGCAGCCAAGATTGGCAGGGGGCAAACATTCAGTACTTC. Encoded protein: CASSQDWQGANIQYF.

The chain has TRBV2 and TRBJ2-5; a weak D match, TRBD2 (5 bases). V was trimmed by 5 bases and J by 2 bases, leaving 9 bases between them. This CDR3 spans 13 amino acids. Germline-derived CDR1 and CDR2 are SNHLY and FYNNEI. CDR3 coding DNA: TGTGCCAGCAGTCCGGACTTTCAAGAGACCCAGTACTTC. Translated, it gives CASSPDFQETQYF.

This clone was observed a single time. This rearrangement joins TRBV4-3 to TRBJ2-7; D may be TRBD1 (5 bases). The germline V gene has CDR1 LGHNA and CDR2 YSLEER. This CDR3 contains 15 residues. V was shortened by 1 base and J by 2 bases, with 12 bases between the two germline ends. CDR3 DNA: TGCGCCAGCAGCCAAGGGCAGGGCGAGGCCTACGAGCAGTACTTC. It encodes CASSQGQGEAYEQYF.

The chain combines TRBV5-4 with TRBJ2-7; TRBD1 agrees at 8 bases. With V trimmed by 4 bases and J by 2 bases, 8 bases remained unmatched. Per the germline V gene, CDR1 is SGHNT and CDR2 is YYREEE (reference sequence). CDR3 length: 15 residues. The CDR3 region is CASSSRQGYPYEQYF. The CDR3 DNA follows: TGTGCCAGCAGCAGCCGACAGGGGTACCCCTACGAGCAGTACTTC.

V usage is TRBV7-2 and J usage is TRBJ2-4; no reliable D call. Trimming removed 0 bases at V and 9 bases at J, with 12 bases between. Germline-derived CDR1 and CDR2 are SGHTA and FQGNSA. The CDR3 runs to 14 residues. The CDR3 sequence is CASSLARVYSIQYF. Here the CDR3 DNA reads TGTGCCAGCAGCTTAGCCCGGGTTTATAGCATTCAGTACTTC.

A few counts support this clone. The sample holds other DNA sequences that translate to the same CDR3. CDR3 coding DNA: TGTGCCAGCAGTTTAGGGAGCCAAGAGACCCAGTACTTC. Translating it yields CASSLGSQETQYF. The gene calls are TRBV12-3 or TRBV12-4 and TRBJ2-5; D unresolved. V lost 1 base to trimming and J lost 1 base, with 4 bases between them. CDR3 size: 13 residues.

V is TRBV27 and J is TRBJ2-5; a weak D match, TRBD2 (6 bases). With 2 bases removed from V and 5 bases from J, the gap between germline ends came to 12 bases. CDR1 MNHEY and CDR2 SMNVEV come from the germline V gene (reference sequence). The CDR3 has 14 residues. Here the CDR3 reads CASSLAGRRETQYF. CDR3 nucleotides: TGTGCCAGCAGTTTAGCGGGAAGAAGGGAGACCCAGTACTTC.

CDR3 in amino acids: CASSLGQGRVYTF. The CDR3 DNA follows: TGTGCCAGCAGCTTGGGCCAGGGGCGAGTCTACACCTTC. The genes are TRBV7-2 and TRBJ1-2, with D perhaps matching TRBD1 (6 bases). The CDR3 consists of 13 residues. Germline V gene data show CDR1 as SGHTA and CDR2 as FQGNSA. V was clipped by 3 bases and J by 10 bases, with 15 bases between them.

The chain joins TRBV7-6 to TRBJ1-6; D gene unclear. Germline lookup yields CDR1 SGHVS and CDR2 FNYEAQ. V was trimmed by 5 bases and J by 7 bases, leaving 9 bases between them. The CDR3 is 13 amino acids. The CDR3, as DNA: TGTGCCAGCAGCAAAGCGGAGAATTCACCCCTCCACTTT. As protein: CASSKAENSPLHF.